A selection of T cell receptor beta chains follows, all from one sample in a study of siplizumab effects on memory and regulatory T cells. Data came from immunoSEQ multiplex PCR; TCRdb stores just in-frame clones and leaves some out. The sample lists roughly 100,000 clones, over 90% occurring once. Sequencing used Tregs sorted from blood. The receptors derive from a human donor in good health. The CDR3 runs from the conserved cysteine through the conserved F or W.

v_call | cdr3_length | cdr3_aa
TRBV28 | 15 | CASSLLGGELTGYTF
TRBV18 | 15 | CASSPYQGMNTEAFF
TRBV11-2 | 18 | CASSLVLGQGAKNTEAFF
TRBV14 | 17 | CASSQVRPGLPYNEQFF
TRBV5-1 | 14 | CASSSTERGVSYTF
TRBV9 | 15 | CASSRKVWDIYEQYF
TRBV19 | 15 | CASSNDIIIGQPQHF
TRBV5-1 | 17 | CASSYRGLNDPGNTIYF
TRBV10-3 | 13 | CAIKSQETYEQYF
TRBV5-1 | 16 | CASSSRPQGAGEKLFF
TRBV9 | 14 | CASSPRGMNTEAFF
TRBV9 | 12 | CASSVVSGELFF
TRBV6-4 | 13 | CASSEWFSDTQYF
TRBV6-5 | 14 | CASSSGTGIYGYTF
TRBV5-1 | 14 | CASTPLDSSYEQYF
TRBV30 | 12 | CAWSVTGNGYTF
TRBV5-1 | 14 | CASSLAAGVGEQYF
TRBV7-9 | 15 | CASSLALGGHKTQYF
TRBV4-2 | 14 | CASSPSRGNQPQHF
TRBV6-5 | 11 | CASSYSGVAFF
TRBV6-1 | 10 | CASKTGRAFF
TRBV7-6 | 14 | CASSLGQATGELFF
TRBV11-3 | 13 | CASSLGTAYEQYF
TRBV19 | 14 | CASSIGLAGDEQYF
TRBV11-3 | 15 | CASSSPGQGRNEQFF
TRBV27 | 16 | CASSLSGRGRTYEQYF
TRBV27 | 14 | CASKPGLAGGPLFF
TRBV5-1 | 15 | CASSPTGQVNYGYTF
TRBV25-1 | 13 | CASSESAGIEAFF
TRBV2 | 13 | CASSGTAHDGQFF
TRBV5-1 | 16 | CASSRGEQIGSGELFF
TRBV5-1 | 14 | CASSPYRGSFGYTF
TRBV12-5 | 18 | CASGPGTGGRANTGELFF
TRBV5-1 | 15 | CASSSLEPWREKLFF
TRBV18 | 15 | CASSQRDISTDTQYF
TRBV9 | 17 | CASSTQDRRLDNSPLHF
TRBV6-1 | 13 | CASREDGPGPQHF
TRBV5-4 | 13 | CASSPGQNEKLFF
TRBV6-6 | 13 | CASRDRGHTEAFF
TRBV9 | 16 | CASSASGTQGLYGYTF
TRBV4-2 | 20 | CASSLRLLAGPMASYNEQFF
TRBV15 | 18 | CATSRDLAPRQGREKLFF
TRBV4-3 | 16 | CASSQDYGTTQETQYF
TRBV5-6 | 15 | CASSLGGGGDQPQHF
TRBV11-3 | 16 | CASSLATSGGDHEQFF
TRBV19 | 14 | CASSIVTSGTEAFF
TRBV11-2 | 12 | CASSSNRRTQYF
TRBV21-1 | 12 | CASSKKTDTQYF
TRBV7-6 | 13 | CASSLSPFYEQYF
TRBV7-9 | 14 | CASSSDWGFYEQYF
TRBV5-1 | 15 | CASSFTGQVREKLFF
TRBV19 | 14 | CASSRQGAIYGYTF
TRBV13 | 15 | CASSLIARWGSSYTF
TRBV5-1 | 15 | CASSLGGQGLETQYF
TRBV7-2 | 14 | CASSLGTANYGYTF
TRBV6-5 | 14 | CASGSGGAPDTQYF
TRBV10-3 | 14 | CATSTRGDNYGYTF